The TCR beta chain under discussion was sequenced for a study of regulatory T cells in long-lasting Graves disease. Study-level points and caveats: Newly diagnosed patients shared 1,000 or so public clonotypes; persistent patients shared around 2,500. Persistent disease preferred TRBV28, TRBJ1-2 and TRBJ2-5.

Researchers made TCR beta libraries by using iRepertoire HTBI primers and running Arm-PCR on CDR3 regions. TCRdb processed the multiplex PCR reads anew with MiXCR; each CDR3 protein has one entry. The sample lists roughly 400,000 distinct CDR3 sequences, approximately 22% seen once, with around 15% in the top ten. This CDR3 comprises 16 residues. Germline values: CDR1 LNHNV, CDR2 YYDKDF (reference sequence). The V end lost 0 bases, the J end lost 1 base, and 10 bases lay between the germline ends. The time point is: persistent/refractory GD, antithyroid drugs over 5 years with positive TRAb. After RNA was extracted from PBMCs, the TCR library was made from it. Patients were enrolled at an endocrinology department in Xi'an, China. This clonotype was counted a few times. No antigen is known for it.

Sequences were derived from peripheral blood mononuclear cells (PBMCs), sampled when the disease was refractory, from a patient treated with antithyroid drugs. V usage is TRBV15 and J usage is TRBJ1-3, with D maybe TRBD1 (5 bases). The TCR sequence derives from a female donor with Graves disease. The CDR3 bases are TGTGCCACCAGCAGAGAGGGGGGGAATTCTGGAAACACCATATATTTT. Translation: CATSREGGNSGNTIYF.